Each of the 18 T cell receptor beta chains below was sequenced from the same sample in a study of CD8 T cells in Susac syndrome. A quantity of 0.5 to 1 ug RNA underwent reverse transcription using random hexamers. TCRdb independently ran MiXCR on the immunoSEQ multiplex PCR reads; one entry per CDR3 protein. The sample lists about 250,000 distinct CDR3 sequences, over 85% seen once, with roughly 0.072% in the top ten. Material: CD4+ T cells from PBMCs. These TCRs come from a human donor with multiple sclerosis.

The chain has TRBV23-1 and TRBJ2-7; D is unresolved. TRBV23-1 is assigned to the ORF class and has an uncertain function. This CDR3 has 15 amino acids. V was cut by 7 bases and J by 0 bases, with 16 bases left in between. CDR3 amino acids: CASNHVGDRSYEQYV. DNA of the CDR3: TGCGCCAGCAATCATGTAGGAGACCGCTCCTACGAGCAGTACGTC.

The genes are TRBV5-1 and TRBJ2-5; the D gene could be TRBD1 or TRBD2 (5 bases each). Germline CDR1 reads SGHRS; CDR2 reads YFSETQ. V was trimmed by 4 bases and J by 7 bases, leaving 11 bases between them. The CDR3 sequence is 12 residues long. The CDR3 DNA follows: TGCGCCAGCAGCCCCCAGAGGGGGACCCAGTACTTC. Protein product: CASSPQRGTQYF.

The rearrangement uses TRBV9 and TRBJ1-3; D gene ambiguous. CDR1 is SGDLS and CDR2 is YYNGEE in the germline V gene. V lost 4 bases and J 0 bases, leaving 14 bases between the germline ends. This CDR3 has 16 amino acids. This CDR3 is CASSPHASSSGNTIYF. The CDR3 bases are TGTGCCAGCAGCCCGCATGCTAGTTCCTCTGGAAACACCATATATTTT.

This clonotype showed up just once. The CDR3 DNA follows: TGTGCCAGCAGCATATCGGGACTAGCGGAGGCTTACGAGCAGTACGTC. Its translation: CASSISGLAEAYEQYV. The V call is TRBV11-2, the J call TRBJ2-7, with 11 bases matching TRBD2. This CDR3 comprises 16 residues. Germline V lookup: CDR1 SGHAT, CDR2 FQNNGV. The V gene end was trimmed by 5 bases and the J gene end by 4 bases; junction bases not matched to a gene: 10.

The chain couples TRBV14 to TRBJ1-1; no clear D gene. Germline values: CDR1 SGHDN, CDR2 FVKESK. Trimming left V 3 bases short and J 4 bases short, with 9 bases between. The CDR3 spans 13 residues. CDR3 protein: CASSQLTTTEAFF. DNA of the CDR3: TGTGCCAGCAGCCAGCTAACTACCACTGAAGCTTTCTTT.

J is TRBJ1-5 and V is TRBV30; the D is unclear. Germline V CDR1 and CDR2: GTSNPN, SVGIG (reference sequence). This CDR3 has 13 amino acids. Deletions cut 3 bases from V and 6 bases from J, with 12 bases between. CDR3 in amino acids: CAWSHGVRQPQHF. The CDR3 nucleotides are TGTGCCTGGAGCCATGGGGTGCGTCAGCCCCAGCATTTT.

The V gene is TRBV28, the J gene TRBJ2-7; the match to TRBD1 covers 7 bases. The CDR3 sequence is 14 residues long. Germline CDR1 MDHEN, CDR2 SYDVKM. The ends lost 7 bases at V and 5 bases at J; junction bases unmatched: 11. The chain's CDR3 is CASTIQGRFHEQYF. CDR3 sequence (DNA): TGTGCCAGCACCATACAGGGGCGCTTCCACGAGCAGTACTTC.

This clonotype was observed a single time. The chain couples TRBV5-1 to TRBJ1-3; possible D gene TRBD1, 5 bases. Trimming left V 3 bases short and J 2 bases short, with 18 bases between. Germline CDR1 reads SGHRS; CDR2 reads YFSETQ. The CDR3 has 17 amino acids. CDR3 protein: CASSSHQRGVAGNTIYF. In DNA, the CDR3 is TGCGCCAGCAGCTCCCACCAAAGGGGTGTTGCTGGAAACACCATATATTTT.

This sequence joins TRBV3-1 and TRBJ1-5, with D uncertain. This CDR3 spans 15 amino acids. V was cut by 0 bases and J by 7 bases, with 13 bases left in between. Germline CDR1 is LGHDT and CDR2 is YNNKEL (reference sequence). The CDR3 DNA reads as TGTGCCAGCAGCCAAGATCCCAGGAGAGAACAGCCCCAGCATTTT. Its protein product is CASSQDPRREQPQHF.

The chain combines TRBV15 with TRBJ1-4; D not resolved. Looked up from germline, CDR1 is LNHNV and CDR2 is YYDKDF (reference sequence). Deletions cut 1 base from V and 2 bases from J, with 11 bases between. The CDR3 totals 16 residues. This CDR3 is CATSRGRGPTNEKLFF. In DNA, the CDR3 is TGTGCCACCAGCAGAGGAAGAGGGCCTACTAATGAAAAACTGTTTTTT.

The chain employs TRBV7-2 and TRBJ2-7; perhaps TRBD2 as D (6 bases). The CDR3 length is 14 residues. V was shortened by 5 bases and J by 7 bases, with 18 bases between the two germline ends. Germline CDR1 and CDR2: SGHTA and FQGNSA. The CDR3 nucleotides are TGTGCCAGCAGCCACGACGGCGGGGTCGGGGAGCAGTACTTC. It is translated as CASSHDGGVGEQYF.

The chain carries TRBV5-1 and TRBJ2-3; D may be TRBD1 (5 bases). With 4 bases removed from V and 2 bases from J, the gap between germline ends came to 11 bases. The CDR3 extends over 14 amino acids. The V gene's germline CDR1 is SGHRS and CDR2 YFSETQ. This CDR3 is CASSLRVDTDTQYF. The DNA of the CDR3 is TGCGCCAGCAGCCTCAGGGTGGACACAGATACGCAGTATTTT.

The chain links TRBV20-1 to TRBJ2-6, with D possibly called TRBD1 or TRBD2 (5 bases each). Germline CDR1 reads DFQATT; CDR2 reads SNEGSKA (reference sequence). The CDR3 is made up of 17 amino acids. Between the trimmed V and J ends, which lost 3 bases and 0 bases, there was a span of 15 bases. DNA of the CDR3: TGCAGTGCTAGTGAGAGGGGTCAACGCTCTGGGGCCAACGTCCTGACTTTC. This sequence encodes CSASERGQRSGANVLTF.

The rearrangement joins TRBV5-1 to TRBJ2-7; D possibly corresponds to TRBD1 (6 bases). V shed 4 bases and J shed 2 bases, with 13 bases lying between them. Looked up from germline, CDR1 is SGHRS and CDR2 is YFSETQ. This CDR3 has 14 residues. The CDR3 bases are TGCGCCAGCAGCAGGGGGACGGCGACCTACGAGCAGTACTTC. Translated: CASSRGTATYEQYF.

The CDR3 region is CASSRGGWSGYTF. CDR3 DNA: TGTGCCAGCAGCCGGGGGGGGTGGAGTGGCTACACCTTC. V usage is TRBV9 and J usage is TRBJ1-2; perhaps TRBD1 as D (5 bases). V lost 4 bases and J 7 bases, leaving 14 bases between the germline ends. The CDR3 extends over 13 amino acids. Germline V gene sequence: CDR1 SGDLS, CDR2 YYNGEE.

The chain uses TRBV24-1 and TRBJ1-2; a weak D match, TRBD1 (6 bases). Germline CDR1 is KGHDR and CDR2 is SFDVKD. The CDR3 covers 14 residues. Trimming pared 4 bases from V and 4 bases from J, leaving 12 bases between. CDR3 amino acids: CATSEPGEVYGYTF. CDR3 in DNA: TGTGCCACCAGTGAGCCAGGGGAAGTCTATGGCTACACCTTC.

The chain's CDR3 is CASSLATTGLHQETQYF. The CDR3 coding sequence is TGTGCCAGCAGCTTAGCCACTACGGGACTACACCAAGAGACCCAGTACTTC. The chain recombines TRBV13 with TRBJ2-5, with 7 positions matching TRBD2. Looked up from germline, CDR1 is PRHDT and CDR2 is FYEKMQ (reference sequence). The CDR3 runs to 17 residues. Trimming took 1 base from V and 0 from J; bases not matched to a gene: 8. Full variable domain (remainder filled in from reference TRBV13 and TRBJ2-5): AAGVIQSPRHLIKEKRETATLKCYPIPRHDTVYWYQQGPGQDPQFLISFYEKMQSDKGSIPDRFSAQQFSDYHSELNMSSLELGDSALYFCASSLATTGLHQETQYFGPGTRLLVL.

The CDR3 DNA reads as TGTGCCAGTAGGGACAGAATGAACACTGAAGCTTTCTTT. It specifies CASRDRMNTEAFF. V is TRBV19 and J is TRBJ1-1, with D maybe TRBD1 (6 bases). This CDR3 is 13 amino acids long. Germline V gives CDR1 LNHDA, CDR2 SQIVND (reference sequence). V shed 6 bases and J shed 0 bases, with 8 bases lying between them.